This record looks at one TCR beta chain sequence and its context. Its antigen is not known. This sample was included in a study of early T cells in non-severe SARS-CoV-2 infection. Findings of the study overall: Matching with VDJdb favored anti-spike CD8 responses (missing private and CD4 specificities).

The V gene end was trimmed by 7 bases and the J gene end by 0 bases; junction bases not matched to a gene: 6. The CDR3 totals 13 residues. Germline V gene sequence: CDR1 SQVTM, CDR2 ANQGSEA. As part of library construction, unique molecular identifiers were attached to individual cDNA molecules. TCRdb itself ran the 5' RACE reads through MiXCR, one entry per CDR3 protein. Altogether about 44,000 distinct CDR3 sequences are present, 10% to 15% being singletons, with the ten largest covering about a sixth. Sequenced material: whole blood. This sequence originates from an adult who was a healthcare worker with PCR-confirmed SARS-CoV-2 infection or an uninfected control (not recorded which). The chain is built from TRBV29-1 and TRBJ2-7; 7 bases are shared with TRBD2. CDR3 coding DNA: TGCAGCGCCTTGACGGGGGGCTCCTACGAGCAGTACTTC. Translated: CSALTGGSYEQYF.